Reported below is one T cell receptor beta chain. Its cognate antigen is unknown. This specimen belongs to a study of PD-1 blockade in classical Hodgkin lymphoma. Overall study findings and caveats: There remain no defined causes for the repertoire differences, which possibly reflect disease activity or prior therapy. Newly diagnosed patients were reported to exhibit reduced baseline TCR diversity relative to healthy donors.

The V gene's germline CDR1 is SQVTM and CDR2 ANQGSEA. The CDR3 loop spans 11 amino acids. Between the trimmed V and J ends, which lost 4 bases and 11 bases, there was a span of 12 bases. Time point here: newly diagnosed, previously untreated cHL patient sample. Isolated CD8+ T cells were derived from thawed PBMCs through magnetic negative selection. Peripheral samples used as comparators were newly diagnosed, untreated classical Hodgkin lymphoma PBMCs. TCRdb's copy holds only in-frame clones and misses some; the assay was immunoSEQ multiplex PCR. The sample has 19,000 or so clones; approximately 90% are singletons.

This chain uses TRBV29-1 with TRBJ1-5; D gene unclear. Sequenced: CD8+ T cells from blood. The source is a human donor with classical Hodgkin lymphoma. CDR3 residues: CSVVSNGAQHF. CDR3 coding DNA: TGCAGCGTTGTAAGCAATGGGGCCCAGCATTTT.